These 12 T cell receptor beta chains came from one sample sequenced in a study of cytomegalovirus exposure and HLA in healthy donors. PCR amplification relied on 60 Vbeta primers (plus 13 Jbeta primers). Profiling relied on immunoSEQ multiplex PCR, and the TCRdb table lists in-frame clones only, not all of them. The listing contains 150,000 to 200,000 clones. The sequenced sample was PBMCs. Receptors were obtained from a woman between 55 and 75 years old in good health and CMV-seronegative.

The rearrangement links TRBV5-1 to TRBJ2-1; tentative D call: TRBD1 (6 bases). V was shortened by 0 bases and J by 4 bases, with 14 bases between the two germline ends. The germline gives CDR1 SGHRS, CDR2 YFSETQ. This CDR3 is 16 amino acids long. The CDR3: CASSLAEGQPYNEQFF. The CDR3 DNA is TGCGCCAGCAGCTTGGCCGAGGGACAACCATACAATGAGCAGTTCTTC.

The chain has TRBV6-6 and TRBJ1-1; maybe TRBD1 (6 bases). This CDR3 is 14 amino acids long. Deletions cut 5 bases from V and 4 bases from J, with 14 bases between. In germline, CDR1 is MNHNY, CDR2 SVGAGI (reference sequence). The DNA for the CDR3 is TGTGCCAGCAGTAAGGACAGAATGAGCACTGAAGCTTTCTTT. This codes for CASSKDRMSTEAFF.

V gene TRBV7-9 combines with J gene TRBJ2-4, with D maybe TRBD2 (7 bases). Per germline, CDR1 SEHNR and CDR2 FQNEAQ (reference sequence). Trimming removed 3 bases from V and 14 bases from J, with 26 bases in between. The length of the CDR3 is 16 residues. CDR3 nucleotide sequence: TGTGCCAGCAGCTTTGCTGCCGGACTAGGGGGGGAGAAGAAGTACTTC. This translates into CASSFAAGLGGEKKYF.

The chain carries TRBV2 and TRBJ2-3, with 7 positions matching TRBD1. V dropped 6 bases and J dropped 1; count of bases not matched to a gene: 16. The CDR3 extends over 18 amino acids. CDR1 SNHLY and CDR2 FYNNEI come from the germline V gene. The CDR3 loop reads CASRIGVTGPHGTDTQYF. The CDR3 nucleotides are TGTGCCAGCAGGATCGGGGTGACAGGGCCCCATGGCACAGATACGCAGTATTTT.

The chain joins TRBV29-1 to TRBJ2-3; D remains ambiguous. CDR3 length: 13 amino acids. V lost 6 bases to trimming and J lost 1 base, with 11 bases between them. The germline V gene encodes CDR1 SQVTM and CDR2 ANQGSEA. Here the CDR3 reads CSVAFRGTDTQYF. In DNA form, the CDR3 reads TGCAGCGTCGCCTTCCGGGGCACAGATACGCAGTATTTT.

V is TRBV6-5 and J is TRBJ1-3, with TRBD1 as a possible D gene (5 bases). This CDR3 comprises 14 residues. V lost 6 bases, J lost 4 bases, and 13 bases lay in between. Per the germline V gene, CDR1 is MNHEY and CDR2 is SVGAGI. The CDR3 DNA sequence: TGTGCCAGCAGCCCTGGGGCGCGGGGAAACACCATATATTTT. Translating it yields CASSPGARGNTIYF.

The rearrangement joins TRBV10-3 to TRBJ1-2, with 8 bases aligning to TRBD1. Germline V CDR1 and CDR2: ENHRY, SYGVKD. V was clipped by 4 bases and J by 5 bases; unmatched bases: 6. The CDR3 is 14 residues long. The CDR3 region has the DNA TGTGCCATCAGTGTGGACAGGGAGGGGTATGGCTACACCTTC. Protein product: CAISVDREGYGYTF.

The chain uses TRBV9 and TRBJ1-1; D possibly corresponds to TRBD1 (5 bases). V lost 2 bases and J 2 bases, leaving 10 bases between the germline ends. The CDR3 has 14 amino acids. Germline loops: CDR1 SGDLS, CDR2 YYNGEE. The CDR3 loop is CASSVSTVNTEAFF. The CDR3 nucleotides are TGTGCCAGCAGCGTCTCGACAGTAAACACTGAAGCTTTCTTT.

The chain recombines TRBV6-5 with TRBJ1-1; 8 bases line up with TRBD1. The trim removed 6 bases at V and 6 bases at J, leaving 12 bases unmatched. The CDR3 has 15 amino acids. CDR1 is MNHEY, CDR2 SVGAGI, per germline. The CDR3 bases are TGTGCCAGCAGGAGGGGGGGACAGGCTCTATCTGAAGCTTTCTTT. Its translation: CASRRGGQALSEAFF.

V usage is TRBV19 and J usage is TRBJ1-4, with D hard to call. The germline gives CDR1 LNHDA, CDR2 SQIVND (reference sequence). The CDR3 is made up of 12 amino acids. V dropped 2 bases and J dropped 8 bases, with 6 bases sitting between them. The CDR3 nucleotides read TGTGCCAGTAGTATATCGGTAGAAAAACTGTTTTTT. It encodes CASSISVEKLFF. Filled out from reference TRBV19 and TRBJ1-4, the complete variable domain reads DGGITQSPKYLFRKEGQNVTLSCEQNLNHDAMYWYRQDPGQGLRLIYYSQIVNDFQKGDIAEGYSVSREKKESFPLTVTSAQKNPTAFYLCASSISVEKLFFGSGTQLSVL.

The CDR3 DNA reads TGTGCCAGCAGGTCTACAGGGGGCGGGTACGAGCAGTACTTC. This gives the protein CASRSTGGGYEQYF. This chain connects TRBV27 to TRBJ2-7; TRBD1 agrees at 9 bases. The length of the CDR3 is 14 residues. Trimming cost V 6 bases and J 4 bases; bases outside gene matches: 7. Per germline, CDR1 MNHEY and CDR2 SMNVEV (reference sequence).

The gene calls are TRBV5-1 and TRBJ2-7; possibly TRBD1 for D (5 bases). This CDR3 comprises 14 residues. The germline V gene has CDR1 SGHRS and CDR2 YFSETQ. Trimming took 3 bases from V and 0 from J, leaving 10 bases between them. CDR3 residues: CASSYRTPSYEQYF. In DNA, the CDR3 is TGCGCCAGCAGCTACCGGACACCCTCCTACGAGCAGTACTTC.